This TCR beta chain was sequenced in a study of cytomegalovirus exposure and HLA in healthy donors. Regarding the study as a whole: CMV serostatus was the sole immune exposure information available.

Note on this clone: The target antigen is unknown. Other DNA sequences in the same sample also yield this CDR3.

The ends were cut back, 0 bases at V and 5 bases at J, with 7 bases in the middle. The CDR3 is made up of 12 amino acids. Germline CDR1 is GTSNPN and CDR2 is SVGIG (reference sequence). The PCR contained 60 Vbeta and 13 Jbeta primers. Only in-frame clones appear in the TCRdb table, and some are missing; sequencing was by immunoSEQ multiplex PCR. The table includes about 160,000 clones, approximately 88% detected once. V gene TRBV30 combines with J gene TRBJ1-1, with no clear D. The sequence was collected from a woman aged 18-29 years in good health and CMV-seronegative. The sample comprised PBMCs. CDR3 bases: TGTGCCTGGAGTGTATCCGGTACTGAAGCTTTCTTT. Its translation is CAWSVSGTEAFF. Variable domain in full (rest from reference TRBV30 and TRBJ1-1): SQTIHQWPATLVQPVGSPLSLECTVEGTSNPNLYWYRQAAGRGLQLLFYSVGIGQISSEVPQNLSASRPQDRQFILSSKKLLLSDSGFYLCAWSVSGTEAFFGQGTRLTVV.